The clone carrying this TCR beta chain was seen repeatedly, ten times or more. Its cognate antigen is unknown. TCRdb reanalysed the 5' RACE reads using MiXCR and keeps one entry per CDR3 protein. The sample carries more than 400,000 distinct CDR3 sequences, approximately 5.3% recorded once. The data are from a study of CD8 T cells in ankylosing spondylitis. Points from the study as a whole: Seemingly characteristic of ankylosing spondylitis blood was a TCR beta motif consisting of about 8 highly homologous variants.

The source is a male donor with ankylosing spondylitis. Specimen: blood, either unsorted or a sorted T cell fraction (not recorded which).

CDR3 nucleotide sequence: TGTGCCACCAGTGACCCAAGGACTAGCGGGACTAGCTCCTACAATGAGCAGTTCTTC. Encoded protein: CATSDPRTSGTSSYNEQFF. The rearrangement uses TRBV24-1 and TRBJ2-1, with 12 positions matching TRBD2. The length of the CDR3 is 19 residues. V dropped 4 bases and J dropped 0; count of bases not matched to a gene: 9. Germline V lookup: CDR1 KGHDR, CDR2 SFDVKD.